Given below is one T cell receptor beta chain in context. Additional DNA sequences in this sample encode the identical CDR3. The protocol was immunoSEQ multiplex PCR, while the TCRdb copy is restricted to in-frame clones and leaves out a portion. Of tens of thousands of clones in the sample, approximately 80% were seen once. The data belong to a study of blood T cell repertoires in COVID-19. Study context: Samples taken during acute and convalescent COVID-19 were collected in the United States, Italy and Spain. PBMCs, B-cell-depleted T cells, or T cells were the source of the cDNA or gDNA that made up the material.

V lost 1 base, J lost 8 bases, and 8 bases lay in between. Per germline, CDR1 LGHDT and CDR2 YNNKEL (reference sequence). This CDR3 has 12 residues. The chain employs TRBV3-1 (or the pseudogene TRBV3-2) and TRBJ1-2; D ambiguous. The origin of this receptor is a human donor in a cohort sampled during active COVID-19. The source material was peripheral blood. CDR3 loop: CASSQGGRGYTF. The CDR3 region has the DNA TGTGCCAGCAGCCAAGGTGGGAGAGGCTACACCTTC.